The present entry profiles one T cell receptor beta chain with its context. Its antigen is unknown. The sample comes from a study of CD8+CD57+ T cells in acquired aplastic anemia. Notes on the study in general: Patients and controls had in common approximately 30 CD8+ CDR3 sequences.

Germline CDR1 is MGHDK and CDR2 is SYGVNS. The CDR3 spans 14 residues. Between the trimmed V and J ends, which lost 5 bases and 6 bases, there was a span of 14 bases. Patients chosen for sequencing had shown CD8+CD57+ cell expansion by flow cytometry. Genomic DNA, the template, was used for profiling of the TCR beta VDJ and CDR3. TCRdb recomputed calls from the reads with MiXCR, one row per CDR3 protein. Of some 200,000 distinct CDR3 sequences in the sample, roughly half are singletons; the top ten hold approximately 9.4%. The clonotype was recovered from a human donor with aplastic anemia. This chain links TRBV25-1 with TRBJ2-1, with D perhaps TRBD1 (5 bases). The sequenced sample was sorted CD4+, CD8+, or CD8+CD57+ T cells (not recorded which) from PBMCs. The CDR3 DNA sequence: TGTGCCAGCAGTTACATGGGGCCTCCCAATGAGCAGTTCTTC. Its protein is CASSYMGPPNEQFF.